This T cell receptor (beta chain) was identified during a study of vaccination and CD4 T cells after COVID-19. Across the study: Control cultures received a CEFX pool, an HIV-1 Nef pool, or no peptide.

The treatment is: approximately 9-day PBMC culture with coronavirus spike peptide pools or control peptides (ViraFEST assay). One should note that the unexposed donor's CD4+ T cells were collected before the COVID-19 pandemic (2011-2018). Testing used SARS-CoV-2 S/N and four cold-coronavirus spikes on unexposed-donor CD4+ T cells, cells permitting. Per germline, CDR1 SEHNR and CDR2 FQNEAQ (reference sequence). This CDR3 region has 14 residues. Once obtained from cultured CD4+ T cells, the DNA was sequenced using the Oncomine TCR Beta short-read assay. TCRdb re-called the PCR reads through MiXCR, storing one row per CDR3 protein. The sample carries approximately 7,300 distinct CDR3 sequences, 35% recorded once. Of note for this clonotype: Its cognate antigen is unknown. The germline gene is not matched at one end of the junction; a read error may be the cause.

The sequenced sample was CD4+ T cells from blood, cultured in vitro. The source of this sequence is a human donor in good health. This chain joins TRBV7-9 and TRBJ2-5; no reliable D call. The CDR3 coding sequence is TGTGCCAGCAGACAATCAGGCCCCCAAGAGACCCGGTACTTC. It codes for CASRQSGPQETRYF.